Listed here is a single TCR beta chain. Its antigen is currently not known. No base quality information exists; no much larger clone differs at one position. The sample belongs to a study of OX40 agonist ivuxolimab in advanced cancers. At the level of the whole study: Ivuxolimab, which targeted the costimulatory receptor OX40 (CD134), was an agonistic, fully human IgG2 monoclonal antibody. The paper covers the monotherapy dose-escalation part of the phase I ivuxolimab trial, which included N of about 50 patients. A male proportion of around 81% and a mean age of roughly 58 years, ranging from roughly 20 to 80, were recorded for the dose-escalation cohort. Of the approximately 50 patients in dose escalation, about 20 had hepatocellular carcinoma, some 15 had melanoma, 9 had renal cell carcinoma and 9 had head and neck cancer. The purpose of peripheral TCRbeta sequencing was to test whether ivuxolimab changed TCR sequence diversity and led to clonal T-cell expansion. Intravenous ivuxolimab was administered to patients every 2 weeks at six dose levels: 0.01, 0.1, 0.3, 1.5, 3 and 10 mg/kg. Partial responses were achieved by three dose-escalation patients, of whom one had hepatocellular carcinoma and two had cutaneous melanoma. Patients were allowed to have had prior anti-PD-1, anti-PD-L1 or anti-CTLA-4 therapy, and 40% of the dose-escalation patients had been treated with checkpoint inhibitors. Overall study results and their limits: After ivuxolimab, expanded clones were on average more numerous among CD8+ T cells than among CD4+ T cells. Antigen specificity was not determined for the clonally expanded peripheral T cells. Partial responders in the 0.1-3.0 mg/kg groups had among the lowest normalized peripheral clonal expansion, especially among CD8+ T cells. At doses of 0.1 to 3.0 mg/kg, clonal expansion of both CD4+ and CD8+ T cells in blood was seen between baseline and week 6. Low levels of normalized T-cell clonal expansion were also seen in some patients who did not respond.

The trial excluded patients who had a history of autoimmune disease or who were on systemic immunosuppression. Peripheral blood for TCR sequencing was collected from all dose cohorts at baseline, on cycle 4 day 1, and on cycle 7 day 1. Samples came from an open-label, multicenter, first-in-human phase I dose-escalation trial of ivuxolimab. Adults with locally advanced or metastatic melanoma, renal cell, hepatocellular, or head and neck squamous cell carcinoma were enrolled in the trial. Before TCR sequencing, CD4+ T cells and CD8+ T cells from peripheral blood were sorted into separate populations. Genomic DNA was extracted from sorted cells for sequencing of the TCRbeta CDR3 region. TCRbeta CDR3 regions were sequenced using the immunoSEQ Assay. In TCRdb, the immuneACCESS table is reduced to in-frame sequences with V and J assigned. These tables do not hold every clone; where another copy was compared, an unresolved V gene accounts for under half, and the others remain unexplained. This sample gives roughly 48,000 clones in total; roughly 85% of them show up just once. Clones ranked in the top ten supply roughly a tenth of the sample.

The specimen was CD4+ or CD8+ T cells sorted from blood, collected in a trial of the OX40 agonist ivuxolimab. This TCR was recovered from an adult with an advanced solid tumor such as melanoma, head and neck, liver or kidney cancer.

The DNA sequence reads TGTGCCAGCAGTGAGCGGGGTTCTGGGGCCAACGTCCTGACTTTC. This codes for CASSERGSGANVLTF. The V and J segments used are TRBV25-1 and TRBJ2-6; TRBD2 might be the D gene, on 6 matching bases. The CDR3 spans 15 residues, from the cysteine through the phenylalanine. Here the CDR3 DNA is all that survives: 45 bases in frame from base 1. From a lookup of the germline V gene, CDR1 and CDR2 are MGHDK and SYGVNS. The V and J ends are trimmed by 3 bases and 1 base, leaving 7 bases between them.